This T cell receptor (beta chain) was documented in a study of vaccination and CD4 T cells after COVID-19. Treatment specified: roughly nine-day PBMC culture with coronavirus spike peptide pools or control peptides (ViraFEST assay). An Oncomine TCR Beta short-read assay was used to sequence the DNA from cultured CD4+ T cells. TCRdb re-analysed the PCR reads in MiXCR, keeping a single row per CDR3 protein. Of 20,000 or so distinct CDR3 sequences in the sample, less than 75% were seen once. On this clonotype itself: Antigen: not known.

This TCR came from a human donor who had recovered from COVID-19. The sequenced material came from CD4+ T cells from blood, cultured in vitro.

The CDR3 bases are TGTGCCAGCAGTGAACAGGGGAACTATGGCTACACCTTC. It is translated as CASSEQGNYGYTF. The gene calls are TRBV2 and TRBJ1-2; TRBD1 is a possible D gene (6 bases). The V gene's germline CDR1 is SNHLY and CDR2 FYNNEI. The V gene lost 2 bases and the J gene lost 2 bases, with 6 bases spanning the gap. The CDR3 sequence is 13 residues long.